What follows is one TCR beta chain and its context. Its antigen is undetermined. This sample is drawn from a study of cytomegalovirus exposure and HLA in healthy donors. Overall study context: Assignment to the Caucasian-associated ancestry cluster applied to about 80% of the approximately 400 genotyped donors.

The PCR made use of 60 Vbeta and 13 Jbeta primers. This table comes from immunoSEQ multiplex PCR, and its TCRdb copy is limited to in-frame clones, with some not included. The data contain some 110,000 clones, approximately 80% of them singletons. Study observations and caveats: Three chains tied to CMV proved CMV antigen-specific in vitro.

The CDR3 is 12 residues long. V lost 4 bases and J lost 8; bases outside the gene matches: 6. CDR1 GTSNPN and CDR2 SVGIG come from the germline V gene (reference sequence). The source material was PBMCs. This clonotype originated in a man aged 25-45 years in good health and CMV-seropositive. The V and J genes are TRBV30 and TRBJ1-2; 8 bases match TRBD1. The CDR3 protein is CAWTTGVGGYTF. The CDR3 DNA reads as TGTGCCTGGACGACAGGGGTCGGCGGCTACACCTTC.